This T cell receptor beta chain appears in the sequencing data of a study of PD-L1 blockade in urothelial cancer. Overall study context: Once treatment had started, blood was analyzed at 3 weeks (second dose) and again at 6 weeks.

Described time point: pretreatment peripheral blood. This CDR3 region has 15 residues. Per germline, CDR1 MNHEY and CDR2 SMNVEV (reference sequence). Trimming left V 6 bases short and J 1 base short, with 16 bases between. Produced via immunoSEQ multiplex PCR; TCRdb's table is partial and in-frame only. The table has fewer than 65,000 clones, roughly four fifths seen once. The chain links TRBV27 to TRBJ2-7; a weak D match, TRBD1 (5 bases). This sample comprised PBMCs, obtained around atezolizumab (anti-PD-L1) treatment. This TCR came from a man between 65 and 79 years old with urothelial cancer. CDR3 sequence: CASRSLSTASYEQYF. In nucleotides, the CDR3 is TGTGCCAGCAGGTCATTATCGACAGCTTCCTACGAGCAGTACTTC.